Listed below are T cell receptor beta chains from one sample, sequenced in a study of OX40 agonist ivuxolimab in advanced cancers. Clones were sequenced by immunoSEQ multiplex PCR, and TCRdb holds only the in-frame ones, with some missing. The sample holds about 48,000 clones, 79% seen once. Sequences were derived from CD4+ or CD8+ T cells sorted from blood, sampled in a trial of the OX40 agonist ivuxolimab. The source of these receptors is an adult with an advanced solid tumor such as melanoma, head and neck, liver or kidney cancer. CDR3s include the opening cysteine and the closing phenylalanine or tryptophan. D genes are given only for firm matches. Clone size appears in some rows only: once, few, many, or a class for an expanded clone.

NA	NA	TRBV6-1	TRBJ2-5	TGTGCCAGCAGTGAAGGATGGAGCGTAGTGAGCCAGTACTTC	CASSEGWSVVSQYF
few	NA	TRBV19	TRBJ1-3	TGTGCCAGTATATCAGTTGGCTCTGGAAACACCATATATTTT	CASISVGSGNTIYF
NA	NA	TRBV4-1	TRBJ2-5	TGCGCCAGCAGCCAGTGGCAGGGAGAGACCCAGTACTTC	CASSQWQGETQYF
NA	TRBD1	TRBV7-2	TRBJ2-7	TGTGCCACTACAGGGGGCTCCTACGAGCAGTACTTC	CATTGGSYEQYF
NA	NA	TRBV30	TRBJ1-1	TGTGCCTGGAGCCCCGGGGGCAGGGGCCCCAAAGCTTTCTTT	CAWSPGGRGPKAFF
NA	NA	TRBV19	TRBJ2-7	TGTGCCAGTAGTCCACGGACTGGGACCTACGAGCAGTACTTC	CASSPRTGTYEQYF
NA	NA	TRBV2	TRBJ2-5	TGTGCCAGCAGTGAACGGTTCACCCAAGAGACCCAGTACTTC	CASSERFTQETQYF
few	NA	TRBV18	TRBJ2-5	TGTGCCAGCTCGAGTAGTACCGGACATCAAGAGACCCAGTACTTC	CASSSSTGHQETQYF
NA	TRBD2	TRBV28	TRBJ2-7	TGTGCCAGCAGTTCGCATGGGGGGGAAACCTACGAGCAGTACTTC	CASSSHGGETYEQYF
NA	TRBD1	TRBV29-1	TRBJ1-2	TGCAGCGTCTTCGACAGGGCCGCTAACTATGGCTACACCTTC	CSVFDRAANYGYTF
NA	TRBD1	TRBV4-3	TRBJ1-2	TGCGCCAGCAGCCAAGATTTCAGGGGGACCGGCTATGGCTACACCTTC	CASSQDFRGTGYGYTF
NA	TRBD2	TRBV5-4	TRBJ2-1	TGTGCCAGCAGCCGTCAGACTAGCGGATCCTACAATGAGCAGTTCTTC	CASSRQTSGSYNEQFF
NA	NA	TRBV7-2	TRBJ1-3	TGTGCCAGCAGCTTAGGTTTCAGAAACACCATATATTTT	CASSLGFRNTIYF
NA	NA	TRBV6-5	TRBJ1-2	TGTGCCAGCACTCAGGGGCGGAACTATGGCTACACCTTC	CASTQGRNYGYTF
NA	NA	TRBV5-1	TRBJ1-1	TGCGCCAGCAGCCTCCCGGGGGGGGCGGGTGAAGCTTTCTTT	CASSLPGGAGEAFF
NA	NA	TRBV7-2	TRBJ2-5	TGTGCCAGCAGCTTAGTGGGCTTCCAAGAGACCCAGTACTTC	CASSLVGFQETQYF
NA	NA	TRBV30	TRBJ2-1	TGTGCCTGGAGTGCCGGGTCCTACTACAATGAGCAGTTCTTC	CAWSAGSYYNEQFF
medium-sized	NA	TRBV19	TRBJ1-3	TGTGCCAGTAGTCGAAGGGGAAACACCATATATTTT	CASSRRGNTIYF
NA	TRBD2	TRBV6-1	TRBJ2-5	TGTGCCAGCAGTGCCTTGAAGGGAGGGGAAGAGACCCAGTACTTC	CASSALKGGEETQYF
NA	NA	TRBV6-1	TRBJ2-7	TGTGCCAGCAGTGAGGGACGGAAATCCTACGAGCAGTACTTC	CASSEGRKSYEQYF
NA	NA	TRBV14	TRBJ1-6	TGTGCCAGCAGCCAAGCCCGGATTTCGAGTTCACCCCTCCACTTT	CASSQARISSSPLHF
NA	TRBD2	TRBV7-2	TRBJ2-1	TGTGCCAGCAGCGCAAATAGCGGGAGGGCTGAGCAGTTCTTC	CASSANSGRAEQFF
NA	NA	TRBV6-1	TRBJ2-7	TGTGCCAGCCAACGGTCTGGCTACGAGCAGTACTTC	CASQRSGYEQYF
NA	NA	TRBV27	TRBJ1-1	TGTGCCAGCAGTTTATTCATTGGGCGGGAAGCTTTCTTT	CASSLFIGREAFF
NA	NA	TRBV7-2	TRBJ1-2	TGTGCCAGCAGCTTAATGGAACAGGGTGGAGGCTACACCTTC	CASSLMEQGGGYTF
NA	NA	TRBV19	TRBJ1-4	TGTGCCAGTAGCCCGGGACACTTAACTAATGAAAAACTGTTTTTT	CASSPGHLTNEKLFF
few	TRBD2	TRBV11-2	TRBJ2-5	TGTGCCAGCAGCGCTAGAGGGGCGGGAGCTGGAGAGACCCAGTACTTC	CASSARGAGAGETQYF
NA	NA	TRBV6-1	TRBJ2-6	TGTGCCAGCAGTGAAAGGGGAGCTGGGGCCAACGTCCTGACTTTC	CASSERGAGANVLTF
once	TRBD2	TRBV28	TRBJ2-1	TGTGCCAGCAGTTTAGCGGGGGGGGACAATGAGCAGTTCTTC	CASSLAGGDNEQFF
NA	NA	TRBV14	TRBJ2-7	TGTGCCAGCAGCCAAGGTTCCCCCCTCCACTACGAGCAGTACTTC	CASSQGSPLHYEQYF
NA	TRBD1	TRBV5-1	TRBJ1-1	TGCGCCAGCAGCCCCAGGACAGGGGGAACTGAAGCTTTCTTT	CASSPRTGGTEAFF
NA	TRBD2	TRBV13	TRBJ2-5	TGTGCCAGCAGCTTATCGGCTAGCGGGGGTGAGACCCAGTACTTC	CASSLSASGGETQYF
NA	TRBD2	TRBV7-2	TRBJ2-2	TGTGCCAGCAGCTTAGTAGTGGGTTCTAGCGGGGGAGCCGGGGAGCTGTTTTTT	CASSLVVGSSGGAGELFF
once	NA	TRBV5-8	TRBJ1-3	TGTGCCAGCAGCTTGGCCACAAGACTATCTGGAAACACCATATATTTT	CASSLATRLSGNTIYF
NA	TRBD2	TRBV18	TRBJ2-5	TGTGCCAGCTCACCACTGAGGACTAGCGGAGCGGAGGAGACCCAGTACTTC	CASSPLRTSGAEETQYF
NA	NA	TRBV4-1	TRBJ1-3	TGCGCCAGCAGCCAAGATCCGGTGGGCACCATATATTTT	CASSQDPVGTIYF
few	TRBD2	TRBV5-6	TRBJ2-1	TGTGCCAGCAGCTTGACTAGCGGGAATTATGAGCAGTTCTTC	CASSLTSGNYEQFF
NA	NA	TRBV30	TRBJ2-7	TGTGCCTGGCGTCCAGGGGAGGCCTACGAGCAGTACTTC	CAWRPGEAYEQYF
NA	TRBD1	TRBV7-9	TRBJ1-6	TGTGCCAGCAGCGCCGGGACAGGGGTGTCACCCCTCCACTTT	CASSAGTGVSPLHF
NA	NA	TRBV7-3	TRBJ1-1	TGTGCCAGCAGCTTATCCATGAACACTGAAGCTTTCTTT	CASSLSMNTEAFF
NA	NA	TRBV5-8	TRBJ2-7	TGTGCCAGCAGCTTCAGGACGGCGTTGGAGCAGTACTTC	CASSFRTALEQYF
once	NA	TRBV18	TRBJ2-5	TGTGCCAGCTCACCAAACCTACACACCGTCGGAACCCAGTACTTC	CASSPNLHTVGTQYF
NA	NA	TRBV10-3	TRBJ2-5	TGTGCCATCAGTGAGGGGTTCGAACGGGGGGAGACCCAGTACTTC	CAISEGFERGETQYF
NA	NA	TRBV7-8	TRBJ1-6	TGTGCCAGCAGCTTGTGGCTCCCGAGCTCCTATAATTCACCCCTCCACTTT	CASSLWLPSSYNSPLHF
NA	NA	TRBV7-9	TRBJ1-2	TGTGCCAGCAGCCCTGACACCCCAGAAGGCAGCTTCTATGGCTACACCTTC	CASSPDTPEGSFYGYTF
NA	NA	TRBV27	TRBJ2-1	TGTGCCAGCAGTTCCTCCACGTTAAATGAGCAGTTCTTC	CASSSSTLNEQFF
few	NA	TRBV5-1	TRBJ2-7	TGCGCCAGCAAGGTGGACAACTCCTACGAGCAGTACTTC	CASKVDNSYEQYF
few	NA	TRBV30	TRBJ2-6	TGTGCCTGGAGTGTAAGGGCTGGGGCCAACGTCCTGACTTTC	CAWSVRAGANVLTF